Listed below are T cell receptor beta chains from one sample, sequenced in a study of cytomegalovirus exposure and HLA in healthy donors. Measured with immunoSEQ multiplex PCR; TCRdb has only the in-frame clones, and not every one. The sample has around 170,000 clones; more than 75% are singletons. Sequencing was carried out using PBMCs. These receptors originate from a man aged 18 to 30 in good health and CMV-seronegative. Each CDR3 is given with its conserved first and last residue. A D gene is named only where the DNA matches it firmly. Clone size, where shown, is once, few, many, or a class for clones that have expanded.

d_call j_call clone_size v_call cdr3_nt cdr3_aa
TRBD1 TRBJ2-3 - TRBV5-1 TGCGCCAGCAGCCCCAGACAGGGGACAGGCGATACGCAGTATTTT CASSPRQGTGDTQYF
TRBD2 TRBJ2-1 - TRBV6-1 TGTGCCAGCACTGAGGCTAGCGGGGGGGCCGATGAGCAGTTCTTC CASTEASGGADEQFF
- TRBJ2-7 - TRBV7-2 TGTGCCAGCAGCACCCGGATAGGCCTGGAGGGAGAGCAGTACTTC CASSTRIGLEGEQYF
TRBD1 TRBJ2-2 once TRBV10-1 TGCGCCAGCAGTGATGGGGACAGGAACACCGGGGAGCTGTTTTTT CASSDGDRNTGELFF
TRBD2 TRBJ2-3 - TRBV27 TGTGCCAGCAGTTTTACCGTAGCGGGGGTAGATACGCAGTATTTT CASSFTVAGVDTQYF
TRBD1 TRBJ2-2 - TRBV28 TGTGCCAGCACCTACCGGGACAGGGGTGCCACCGGGGAGCTGTTTTTT CASTYRDRGATGELFF
- TRBJ2-5 once TRBV5-1 TGCGCCAGCAGATGGACAGAAGAGACCCAGTACTTC CASRWTEETQYF
- TRBJ1-1 - TRBV29-1 TGCCTCGGTGGTGAGAACACTGAAGCTTTCTTT CLGGENTEAFF
TRBD1 TRBJ1-2 - TRBV20-1 TGCAGCGCCGGGACAGCTTATGGCTACACCTTC CSAGTAYGYTF
- TRBJ1-3 once TRBV6-1 TGTGCCAGCAGTATCAGGCTCTCTGGAAACACCATATATTTT CASSIRLSGNTIYF
TRBD2 TRBJ2-3 - TRBV6-5 TGTGCCAGCAGTCCGAGACTAGCGGGGGGACATACGCAGTATTTT CASSPRLAGGHTQYF
- TRBJ2-5 - TRBV9 TGTGCCAGCAGCGTTTCCGGAGGAGAGACCCAGTACTTC CASSVSGGETQYF
TRBD2 TRBJ2-1 - TRBV10-1 TGCGCCAGCAGTGAGCTGGCGACTAGCGGGCACAATGAGCAGTTCTTC CASSELATSGHNEQFF
TRBD2 TRBJ2-1 - TRBV2 TGTGCCAGCAGTAGACTAGCGGGACCCTACAATGAGCAGTTCTTC CASSRLAGPYNEQFF
TRBD2 TRBJ2-1 - TRBV10-3 TGTGCCATCAGTGAGTCGAGCGGGAGTCAAAATGAGCAGTTCTTC CAISESSGSQNEQFF
- TRBJ1-5 few TRBV28 TGTGCCAGCTACGGCAGGGAAAGGGGTCAGCCCCAGCATTTT CASYGRERGQPQHF
- TRBJ1-5 - TRBV6-6 TGTGCCAGCAGTTCCGGACAGTTTAGCAATCAGCCCCAGCATTTT CASSSGQFSNQPQHF
TRBD1 TRBJ2-1 - TRBV5-1 TGCGCCACCGAAAAAACCGGGACAGGGGGCGTGGGTGAGCAGTTCTTC CATEKTGTGGVGEQFF
- TRBJ2-5 few TRBV6-5 TGTGCCAGCAGTTCCCCGGGCGGGGAGACCCAGTACTTC CASSSPGGETQYF
TRBD1 TRBJ1-2 once TRBV6-1 TGTGCCAGCAACTCAGGGACAGACTATGGCTACACCTTC CASNSGTDYGYTF
- TRBJ2-5 once TRBV6-5 TGTGCCAGCAGTTATTCGGAGGGACAAGAGACCCAGTACTTC CASSYSEGQETQYF
- TRBJ1-1 - TRBV20-1 TGCAGTCCCGACGGGGTAGAAGCTTTCTTT CSPDGVEAFF
- TRBJ1-2 - TRBV5-1 TGCGCCAGCAGCTCGCCCCAGAGCGGCTATGGCTACACCTTC CASSSPQSGYGYTF
TRBD2 TRBJ2-5 - TRBV5-1 TGCGCCAGCAGCGATGCCGGGACTAGCCACTTC CASSDAGTSHF
- TRBJ1-1 - TRBV2 TGTGCCAGCAGTAAGGAGGGGAACACTGAAGCTTTCTTT CASSKEGNTEAFF
TRBD2 TRBJ2-3 - TRBV4-2 TGTGCCAGCAGCCAAGCGGGAGGGCCCACAGATACGCAGTATTTT CASSQAGGPTDTQYF
- TRBJ2-1 - TRBV28 TGTGCCAGCAGTTTAAGGCGTCCTAGCTCGATCCTCAATGAGCAGTTCTTC CASSLRRPSSILNEQFF
- TRBJ1-2 - TRBV30 TGTGCCTGGATCGAGACACCGGGGGGTAACTATGGCTACACCTTC CAWIETPGGNYGYTF
TRBD2 TRBJ2-7 - TRBV5-6 TGTGCCAGCAAGAACTTGACTAGCGGGAGCCTTGTCTACGAGCAGTACTTC CASKNLTSGSLVYEQYF
- TRBJ1-5 - TRBV15 TGTGCCACCAGGGACTCCAATCAGCCCCAGCATTTT CATRDSNQPQHF
TRBD2 TRBJ2-2 - TRBV10-3 TGTGCCATCAGTAAACTAGCGGCGAACACCGGGGAGCTGTTTTTT CAISKLAANTGELFF
TRBD1 TRBJ2-1 - TRBV29-1 TGCAGCGTTGGTTCCCGGGACAGGGGTTACAATGAGCAGTTCTTC CSVGSRDRGYNEQFF
TRBD1 TRBJ2-7 - TRBV7-8 TGTGCCAGCAGTACAGGGGCTCGATACGAGCAGTACTTC CASSTGARYEQYF
- TRBJ1-1 few TRBV7-7 TGTGCTAGCTCCCGGCAGGAGAACACTGAAGCTTTCTTT CASSRQENTEAFF
TRBD1 TRBJ1-2 once TRBV30 TGTGCCCGGGAATTGGGACAGGGGATGCGCTACACCTTC CARELGQGMRYTF
TRBD1 TRBJ2-2 - TRBV5-1 TGCGCCAGCAGCCTAGGACAGGGGACGGGGACCGGGGAGCTGTTTTTT CASSLGQGTGTGELFF
- TRBJ2-1 - TRBV27 TGTGCCAGCAGTTCTCCGAGTGCAACCGACAATGAGCAGTTCTTC CASSSPSATDNEQFF
TRBD1 TRBJ2-5 - TRBV27 TGTGCCAGCAGAATGGGGACAGGCCCCCAAGAGACCCAGTACTTC CASRMGTGPQETQYF
TRBD2 TRBJ2-1 - TRBV28 TGTGCCAGCACCCCGAGCGGGGGGCCTCACAATGAGCAGTTCTTC CASTPSGGPHNEQFF
- TRBJ1-2 once TRBV5-1 TGCGCCAGCAGCTTGGCCTCTAACTATGGCTACACCTTC CASSLASNYGYTF
- TRBJ2-1 - TRBV5-6 TGTGCCAGCAGCTTGGGACAGAGCTCCTACAATGAGCAGTTCTTC CASSLGQSSYNEQFF
TRBD1 TRBJ2-5 - TRBV7-9 TGTGCCAGCAGCTTAGGGGACAGGGGAAGGGGAGAGACCCAGTACTTC CASSLGDRGRGETQYF
- TRBJ2-7 once TRBV27 TGTGCCAGCAGTCGCTTATCACAGGGCTCCTACGAGCAGTACTTC CASSRLSQGSYEQYF
TRBD1 TRBJ1-5 - TRBV6-1 TGTGCCAGCAGTGGAGGGGACAGACCTTATAGCAATCAGCCCCAGCATTTT CASSGGDRPYSNQPQHF
- TRBJ1-1 - TRBV4-2 TGTGCCAGCAGCCAAGCGCGAGACACAGGTGGGGCTTTCTTT CASSQARDTGGAFF
- TRBJ2-7 - TRBV19 TGTGCCAGTAGTATAGGGGCACAGTTTACCTACGAGCAGTACTTC CASSIGAQFTYEQYF
- TRBJ1-5 - TRBV2 TGTGCCAGCTCTTGGGAGGGAGGTAGCAATCAGCCCCAGCATTTT CASSWEGGSNQPQHF
TRBD1 TRBJ1-3 once TRBV5-1 TGCGCCAGCACCATGGGACAGGGGTCATCTGGAAACACCATATATTTT CASTMGQGSSGNTIYF
TRBD1 TRBJ1-4 - TRBV28 TGTGCCAGCAGTCCGGGACAGACTAATGAAAAACTGTTTTTT CASSPGQTNEKLFF
TRBD1 TRBJ2-1 - TRBV7-2 TGTGCCAGCAGCCCAGGACAGGGTTCCTACAATGAGCAGTTCTTC CASSPGQGSYNEQFF
TRBD1 TRBJ1-5 few TRBV28 TGTGCCAGCAGGAGACAGGGACCCCGCAATCAGCCCCAGCATTTT CASRRQGPRNQPQHF
- TRBJ1-2 - TRBV7-9 TGTGCCAGCAGCTTAAGTAGCCCCTCAGTTGGCTACACCTTC CASSLSSPSVGYTF